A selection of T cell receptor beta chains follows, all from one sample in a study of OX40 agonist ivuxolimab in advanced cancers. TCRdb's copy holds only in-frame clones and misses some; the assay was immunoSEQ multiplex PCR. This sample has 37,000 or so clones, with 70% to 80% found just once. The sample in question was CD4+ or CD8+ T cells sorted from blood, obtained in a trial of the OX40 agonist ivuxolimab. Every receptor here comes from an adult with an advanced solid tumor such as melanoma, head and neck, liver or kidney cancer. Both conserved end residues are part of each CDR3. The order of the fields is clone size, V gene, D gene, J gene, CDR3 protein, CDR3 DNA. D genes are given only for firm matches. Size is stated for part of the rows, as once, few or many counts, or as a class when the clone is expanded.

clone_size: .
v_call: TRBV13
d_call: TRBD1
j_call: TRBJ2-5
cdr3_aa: CASSPRDRQETQYF
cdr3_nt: TGTGCCAGCAGCCCTCGGGACAGACAAGAGACCCAGTACTTC

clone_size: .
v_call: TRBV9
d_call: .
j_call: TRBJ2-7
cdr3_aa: CASSVGPANSAFEQYF
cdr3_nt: TGTGCCAGCAGCGTAGGCCCCGCAAATAGCGCTTTCGAGCAGTACTTC

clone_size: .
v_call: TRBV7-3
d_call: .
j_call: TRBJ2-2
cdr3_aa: CASSSGWNTGELFF
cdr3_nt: TGTGCCAGCAGCTCTGGATGGAACACCGGGGAGCTGTTTTTT

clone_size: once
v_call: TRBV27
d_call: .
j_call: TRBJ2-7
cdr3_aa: CASSPEDGHSYEQYF
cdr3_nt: TGTGCCAGCAGTCCTGAGGACGGACACTCCTACGAGCAGTACTTC

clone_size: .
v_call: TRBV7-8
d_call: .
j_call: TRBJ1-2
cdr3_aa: CASSLGEGLGYTF
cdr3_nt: TGTGCCAGCAGCTTAGGCGAGGGTCTTGGCTACACCTTC

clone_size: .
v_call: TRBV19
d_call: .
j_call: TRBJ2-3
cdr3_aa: CASSITGVPDTQYF
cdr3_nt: TGTGCCAGTAGTATTACGGGTGTCCCAGATACGCAGTATTTT

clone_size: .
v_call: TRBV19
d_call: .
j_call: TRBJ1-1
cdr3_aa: CASSGSPEAFF
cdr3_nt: TGTGCCAGTAGTGGGTCCCCTGAAGCTTTCTTT

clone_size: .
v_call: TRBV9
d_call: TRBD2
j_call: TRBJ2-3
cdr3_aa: CASSGRTSGGVADTQYF
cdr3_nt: TGTGCCAGCAGCGGAAGGACTAGCGGGGGGGTCGCAGATACGCAGTATTTT

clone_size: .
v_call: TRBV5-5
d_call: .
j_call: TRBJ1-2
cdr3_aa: CASSFPAVNYGYTF
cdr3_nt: TGTGCCAGCAGCTTCCCAGCGGTCAACTATGGCTACACCTTC

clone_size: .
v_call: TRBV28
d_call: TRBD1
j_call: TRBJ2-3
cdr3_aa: CASRGTGVMRGDDTQYF
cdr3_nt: TGTGCCAGCAGAGGGACAGGGGTTATGAGAGGCGACGATACGCAGTATTTT

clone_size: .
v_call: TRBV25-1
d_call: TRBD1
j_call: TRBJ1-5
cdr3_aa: CASSKTGAEQPQHF
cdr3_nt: TGTGCCAGCAGTAAAACAGGGGCAGAACAGCCCCAGCATTTT

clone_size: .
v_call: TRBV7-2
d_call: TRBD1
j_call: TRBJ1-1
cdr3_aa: CASSLVVGQGRYSEAFF
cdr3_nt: TGTGCCAGCAGCTTAGTCGTGGGACAGGGGAGGTACTCTGAAGCTTTCTTT

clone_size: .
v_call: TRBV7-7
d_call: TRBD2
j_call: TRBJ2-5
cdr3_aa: CASSLYASGGETQYF
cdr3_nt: TGTGCTAGCAGCTTATACGCTAGCGGGGGGGAGACCCAGTACTTC

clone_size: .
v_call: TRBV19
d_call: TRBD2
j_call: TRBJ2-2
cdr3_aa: CASSPTSGYTGELFF
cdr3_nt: TGTGCCAGTAGTCCCACTAGCGGGTACACCGGGGAGCTGTTTTTT

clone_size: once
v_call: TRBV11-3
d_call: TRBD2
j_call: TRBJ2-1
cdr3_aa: CASSLMGTSGLNEQFF
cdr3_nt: TGTGCCAGCAGCTTAATGGGTACTAGCGGCCTCAATGAGCAGTTCTTC

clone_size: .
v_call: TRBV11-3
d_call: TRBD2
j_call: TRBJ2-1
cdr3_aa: CASSLGLAENNEQFF
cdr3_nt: TGTGCCAGCAGCTTAGGACTAGCGGAAAACAATGAGCAGTTCTTC

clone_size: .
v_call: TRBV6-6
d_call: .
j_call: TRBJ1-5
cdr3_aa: CASSSSGTNSNQPQHF
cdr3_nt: TGTGCCAGCAGTTCCTCGGGGACTAATAGCAATCAGCCCCAGCATTTT

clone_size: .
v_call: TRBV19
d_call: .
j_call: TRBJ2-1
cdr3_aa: CASSAGGGSYNEQFF
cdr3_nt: TGTGCCAGTAGCGCCGGGGGAGGATCCTACAATGAGCAGTTCTTC

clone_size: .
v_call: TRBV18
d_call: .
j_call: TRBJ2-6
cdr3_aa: CASSKYRDHTSGANVLTF
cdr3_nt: TGTGCCAGCTCAAAATACCGGGACCACACGTCTGGGGCCAACGTCCTGACTTTC

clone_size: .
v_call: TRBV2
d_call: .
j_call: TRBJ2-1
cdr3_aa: CASTLGRGGNEQFF
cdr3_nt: TGTGCCAGCACCCTAGGCAGGGGAGGCAATGAGCAGTTCTTC

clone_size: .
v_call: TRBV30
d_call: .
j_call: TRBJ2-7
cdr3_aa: CAWSVGLNEQYF
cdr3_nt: TGTGCCTGGAGTGTCGGACTTAACGAGCAGTACTTC

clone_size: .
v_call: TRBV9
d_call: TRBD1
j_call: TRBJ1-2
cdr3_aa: CASSGQRGRSNYGYTF
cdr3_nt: TGTGCCAGCAGCGGGCAAAGGGGGCGTTCTAACTATGGCTACACCTTC

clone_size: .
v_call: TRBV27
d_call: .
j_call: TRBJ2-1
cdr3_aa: CASSLSGPSEQFF
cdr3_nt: TGTGCCAGCAGTTTATCGGGCCCCAGTGAGCAGTTCTTC

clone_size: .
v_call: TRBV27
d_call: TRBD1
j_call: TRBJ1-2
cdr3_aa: CASGGSDRVVYGYTF
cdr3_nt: TGTGCCAGCGGGGGGAGTGACAGGGTGGTCTATGGCTACACCTTC

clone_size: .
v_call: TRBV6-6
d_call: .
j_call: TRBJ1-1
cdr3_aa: CASSPHGGNTEAFF
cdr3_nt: TGTGCCAGCAGTCCCCATGGGGGGAACACTGAAGCTTTCTTT

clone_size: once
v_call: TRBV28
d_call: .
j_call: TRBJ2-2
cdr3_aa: CARSWVAGELFF
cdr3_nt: TGTGCCAGGAGTTGGGTAGCCGGGGAGCTGTTTTTT

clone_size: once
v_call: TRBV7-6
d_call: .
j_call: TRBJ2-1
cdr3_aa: CASSSESGYYNEQFF
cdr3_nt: TGTGCCAGCAGCTCCGAATCGGGCTATTACAATGAGCAGTTCTTC

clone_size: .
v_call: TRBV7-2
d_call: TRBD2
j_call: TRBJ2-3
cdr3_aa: CASSLLSGGPDTQYF
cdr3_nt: TGTGCCAGCAGCTTATTGAGCGGGGGACCAGATACGCAGTATTTT

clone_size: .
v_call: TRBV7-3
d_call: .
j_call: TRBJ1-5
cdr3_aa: CASSLAANSNQPQHF
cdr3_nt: TGTGCCAGCAGCTTAGCGGCGAATAGCAATCAGCCCCAGCATTTT

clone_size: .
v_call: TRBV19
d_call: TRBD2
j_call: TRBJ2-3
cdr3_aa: CASTSGEGTDTQYF
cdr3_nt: TGTGCCAGTACCTCTGGGGAGGGGACAGATACGCAGTATTTT

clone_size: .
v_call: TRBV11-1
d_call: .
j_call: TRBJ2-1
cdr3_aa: CASSEIYNEQFF
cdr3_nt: TGTGCCAGCTCCGAGATTTACAATGAGCAGTTCTTC

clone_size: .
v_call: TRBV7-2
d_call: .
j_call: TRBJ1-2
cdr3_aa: CASSRQGKQGYTF
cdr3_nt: TGTGCCAGCAGCCGGCAGGGAAAGCAGGGCTACACCTTC

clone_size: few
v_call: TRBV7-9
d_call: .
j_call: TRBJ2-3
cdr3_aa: CASSHDRKTSTDTQYF
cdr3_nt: TGTGCCAGCAGCCATGACAGGAAAACTAGCACAGATACGCAGTATTTT

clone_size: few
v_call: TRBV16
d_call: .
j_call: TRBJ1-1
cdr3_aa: CASSQEGTEAFF
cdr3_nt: TGTGCCAGCAGCCAAGAGGGCACTGAAGCTTTCTTT

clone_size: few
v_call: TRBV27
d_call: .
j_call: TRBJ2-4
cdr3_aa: CASSTPGHKNIQYF
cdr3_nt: TGTGCCAGCAGTACCCCGGGACATAAAAACATTCAGTACTTC

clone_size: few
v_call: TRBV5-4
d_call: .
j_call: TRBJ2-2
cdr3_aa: CASRRGAIANTGELFF
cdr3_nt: TGTGCCAGCAGAAGGGGGGCCATCGCGAACACCGGGGAGCTGTTTTTT